One sample yielded the 28 T cell receptor beta chains listed below, sequenced in a study of breast tumors, draining lymph nodes, adjacent tissues. TCRdb re-called the multiplex PCR reads through MiXCR, storing one row per CDR3 protein. The sample includes about 140,000 distinct CDR3 sequences, 32% of them seen just once. The lymph nodes were axillary draining lymph nodes from breast cancer patients. Sequenced material: axillary lymph node tissue. These receptors came from a female donor with breast cancer. Some clones in this sample may be carry-over from other donors' samples.

This clonotype has a count of ten or more. The CDR3 region has the DNA TGCAGTGCTAGTTGGGTGGGTTCCGGGGAGCTGTTTTTT. This gives the protein CSASWVGSGELFF. The V call is TRBV20-1, the J call TRBJ2-2; D call uncertain. CDR3 length equals 13 residues. Germline V CDR1 and CDR2: DFQATT, SNEGSKA (reference sequence). Deletions cut 3 bases from V and 6 bases from J, with 11 bases between.

This clonotype was observed at least ten times. The CDR3 reads CASTLLAGAPKETQYF. Here the CDR3 DNA reads TGTGCCAGCACCTTACTAGCGGGGGCCCCCAAGGAGACCCAGTACTTC. V usage is TRBV28 and J usage is TRBJ2-5; 11 bases agree with TRBD2. From germline, CDR1 is MDHEN and CDR2 SYDVKM. The CDR3 extends over 16 amino acids. Germline trimming cut 7 bases from V and 5 bases from J; bases unmatched to any gene: 12.

About this clonotype itself: A much larger clone lies one base from this, so it may be a read error. In this CDR3 the conserved last residue, phenylalanine or tryptophan, is missing, so a read error is likely. The chain recombines TRBV19 with TRBJ2-6; 9 nucleotides line up with TRBD1. The germline gives CDR1 LNHDA, CDR2 SQIVND (reference sequence). The CDR3 consists of 16 residues. The V gene end was trimmed by 9 bases and the J gene end by 2 bases; junction bases not matched to a gene: 8. CDR3 in DNA: TGTGCCAGCAGTCCCGGGACAGGGACTGGGGCCAACGTCCTGACTTCC. Translated, it gives CASSPGTGTGANVLTS.

This clonotype was recorded many times. The CDR3 reads CASSRQPGLAGGGDEQFF. CDR3 DNA sequence: TGCGCCAGCAGCAGGCAACCGGGACTAGCGGGGGGTGGCGATGAGCAGTTCTTC. V usage is TRBV5-1 and J usage is TRBJ2-1, with 15 bases matching TRBD2. This CDR3 has 18 residues. J lost 8 bases, V lost 4 bases, and 13 bases had no gene match. Germline-derived CDR1 and CDR2 are SGHRS and YFSETQ.

This clonotype was detected many times. The chain joins TRBV2 to TRBJ1-4, with D possibly matching TRBD1 (5 bases). The CDR3 loop spans 12 amino acids. The ends were cut back, 6 bases at V and 4 bases at J, with 6 bases in the middle. Germline V gene data show CDR1 as SNHLY and CDR2 as FYNNEI. The CDR3 reads CASRDNNEKLFF. The DNA of the CDR3 is TGTGCCAGCAGGGACAATAATGAAAAACTGTTTTTT.

CDR3 nucleotide sequence: TGTGCCAGCAGCTGGAGCAGGCTAGTGGCCTCCTACGAGCAGTACTTC. Protein product: CASSWSRLVASYEQYF. The rearrangement uses TRBV7-2 and TRBJ2-7; D gene ambiguous. The CDR3 runs 16 residues. V lost 4 bases to trimming and J lost 0 bases, with 16 bases between them. The germline V gene has CDR1 SGHTA and CDR2 FQGNSA.

The chain has TRBV10-3 and TRBJ1-2; unclear D gene. V was pared by 4 bases and J by 0 bases, with 6 bases between. Germline lookup yields CDR1 ENHRY and CDR2 SYGVKD. The CDR3 loop spans 13 amino acids. The CDR3 loop is CAISGGSNYGYTF. The CDR3 DNA follows: TGTGCCATCAGTGGAGGGTCTAACTATGGCTACACCTTC.

Regarding this clonotype: Compared with germline, one end of the junction differs, possibly owing to a read error. The chain is built from TRBV2 and TRBJ2-2; possibly TRBD1 or TRBD2 for D (5 bases each). The CDR3 covers 15 residues. CDR1 is SNHLY, CDR2 FYNNEI, per germline. CDR3 DNA: TGTGCCAGCAGTGAAAGGAAGGGGAACACCGGGGAGCTGTCTTGG. Its translation: CASSERKGNTGELSW.

This clonotype was seen only once. The CDR3 sequence: CSARVTSGLYEQYF. DNA of the CDR3: TGCAGTGCTAGAGTAACTAGCGGGCTCTACGAGCAGTACTTC. The chain uses TRBV20-1 and TRBJ2-7; 9 nucleotides agree with TRBD2. After removal of 1 base from V and 3 bases from J, the junction contained 4 bases not matched to a gene. This CDR3 spans 14 amino acids. From germline, CDR1 is DFQATT and CDR2 SNEGSKA (reference sequence).

The chain uses TRBV7-9 and TRBJ2-7, with 9 nucleotides matching TRBD1. The CDR3 has 18 amino acids. Germline values: CDR1 SEHNR, CDR2 FQNEAQ (reference sequence). J lost 0 bases, V lost 5 bases, and 14 bases had no gene match. The DNA of the CDR3 is TGTGCCAGCAGCCCCGAGACAGGGGGGGAGGAAAACTCCTACGAGCAGTACGTC. Its translation is CASSPETGGEENSYEQYV.

V usage is TRBV7-7 and J usage is TRBJ2-5; D might be TRBD1 (6 bases). This CDR3 has 11 amino acids. Germline V gives CDR1 SSHAT, CDR2 FNYEAQ (reference sequence). As DNA, the CDR3 is TGTGCTAGAAGGGGGCAAGAGACCCAGTACTTC. Its translation: CARRGQETQYF.

This clonotype has more than one count but fewer than ten. The CDR3 DNA sequence: TGTGCCAGCAGTTGGCTCCGTTACCGGGGGGGCAGGGATACGCAGTATTTT. Its protein is CASSWLRYRGGRDTQYF. The chain uses TRBV6-2 or TRBV6-3 and TRBJ2-3; TRBD2 aligns across 8 bases. CDR3 size: 17 residues. The V gene's germline CDR1 is MNHEY and CDR2 SVGEGT. The V segment lost 4 bases and the J segment 6 bases; nucleotides outside the gene matches: 15.

This clonotype was seen only a few times. Since a much larger clone is just one base distant, this may be a read error. The chain joins TRBV6-5 to TRBJ2-2, with 7 bases that match TRBD2. The CDR3 is 15 amino acids. CDR1 is MNHEY, CDR2 SVGAGI, per germline. V lost 5 bases to trimming and J lost 6 bases; unmatched junction nucleotides: 9. This CDR3 is CASSHIRGGSGELFF. CDR3 in DNA: TGTGCCAGCAGTCACATCCGCGGGGGATCCGGGGAGCTGTTTTTT.

This clonotype was found many times. Possible read error: a much larger clone is one base away. The chain has TRBV7-8 and TRBJ2-3; 13 nucleotides align to TRBD2. This CDR3 has 18 residues. The germline gives CDR1 SGHVS, CDR2 FQNEAQ. In nucleotides, the CDR3 is TGTGCCAGCAGCTTCGTACGGACTAGCGGGGGAAGCACACATACGCAGTATTTT. Translation: CASSFVRTSGGSTHTQYF.

The J gene is TRBJ2-6, the V gene TRBV2; 7 positions match TRBD1. In germline, CDR1 is SNHLY, CDR2 FYNNEI. Germline trimming cut 4 bases from V and 5 bases from J; bases unmatched to any gene: 5. The CDR3 is 15 amino acids. CDR3: CASSGAGGRANVLTF. The CDR3 DNA reads as TGTGCCAGCAGTGGGGCAGGGGGACGGGCCAACGTCCTGACTTTC. The whole variable domain, filled in from reference TRBV2 and TRBJ2-6, reads EPEVTQTPSHQVTQMGQEVILRCVPISNHLYFYWYRQILGQKVEFLVSFYNNEISEKSEIFDDQFSVERPDGSNFTLKIRSTKLEDSAMYFCASSGAGGRANVLTFGAGSRLTVL.

In this sample, this clonotype turned up many times. The rearrangement links TRBV6-1 to TRBJ1-6; 9 bases fit TRBD1. Unmatched junction bases numbered 5, after V lost 4 bases and J lost 7 bases. The CDR3 is 15 residues long. CDR1 is MNHNS and CDR2 is SASEGT in the germline V gene. For the CDR3, the DNA is TGTGCCAGCAGTGGAGGAGGACAGGGGAATTCACCCCTCCACTTT. Translating gives CASSGGGQGNSPLHF.

This clonotype was counted at least ten times. The genes are TRBV20-1 and TRBJ1-2; tentatively, D is TRBD1 (5 bases). There are 16 residues in the CDR3. V lost 0 bases and J 0 bases, leaving 14 bases between the germline ends. The V gene's germline CDR1 is DFQATT and CDR2 SNEGSKA (reference sequence). CDR3 sequence reads: CSARDFRVGTNYGYTF. The CDR3 DNA reads as TGCAGTGCTAGAGATTTCAGGGTGGGGACTAACTATGGCTACACCTTC.

In this sample, this clonotype turned up many times. The CDR3 sequence is CASSREIGGETQYF. The CDR3 DNA sequence: TGTGCCAGCTCACGGGAGATTGGAGGAGAGACCCAGTACTTC. The chain is built from TRBV18 and TRBJ2-5; possible D gene TRBD2, 5 bases. This CDR3 has 14 amino acids. Trimming shortened V by 4 bases and J by 4 bases, and 13 bases separated the two germline ends. The germline V gene has CDR1 KGHSH and CDR2 LQKENI.

The table lists this clonotype with many counts. CDR3 coding DNA: TGTGCCAGCAGGGGCAGAGTCAAAAATGAAAAACTGTTTTTT. It codes for CASRGRVKNEKLFF. The chain is built from TRBV6-2 or TRBV6-3 and TRBJ1-4; no firm D call. CDR3 length: 14 amino acids. The germline V and J ends were trimmed by 6 bases and 5 bases, with 13 bases remaining between them. Germline V gene data show CDR1 as MNHEY and CDR2 as SVGEGT.

This chain uses TRBV30 with TRBJ2-4, with a tentative D call TRBD1 (6 bases). The CDR3 is 13 amino acids. Trimming took 2 bases from V and 9 from J, leaving 14 bases between them. Germline CDR1 is GTSNPN and CDR2 is SVGIG (reference sequence). In DNA, the CDR3 is TGTGCCTGGAGTAAGGGGGACCAGAGCATTCAGTACTTC. Its protein product is CAWSKGDQSIQYF.

In its sample, this clonotype was seen many times. The chain has TRBV27 and TRBJ1-5; D remains unclear. Trimming removed 4 bases from V and 0 bases from J, with 7 bases in between. The CDR3 extends over 14 amino acids. Germline V gene sequence: CDR1 MNHEY, CDR2 SMNVEV (reference sequence). DNA for the CDR3: TGTGCCAGCAGTTCGCAGTATAGCAATCAGCCCCAGCATTTT. Amino acid sequence: CASSSQYSNQPQHF.

In this sample, this clonotype turned up a few times. The rearrangement uses TRBV11-3 and TRBJ2-7, with 13 nucleotides matching TRBD2. Germline V gene sequence: CDR1 SGHNT, CDR2 YENEEA. The CDR3 has 14 amino acids. After removal of 5 bases from V and 5 bases from J, the junction contained 3 bases not matched to a gene. The CDR3 DNA reads as TGTGCCAGCAGCCCCGGACTAGCGGGAGACGAGCAGTACTTC. Translating it yields CASSPGLAGDEQYF. Using reference TRBV11-3 and TRBJ2-7 for the parts outside the CDR3, the full variable domain is EAGVVQSPRYKIIEKKQPVAFWCNPISGHNTLYWYLQNLGQGPELLIRYENEEAVDDSQLPKDRFSAERLKGVDSTLKIQPAELGDSAVYLCASSPGLAGDEQYFGPGTRLTVT.

On this clonotype: This may be a read error, as it is one base from a much larger clone. The V gene is TRBV27, the J gene TRBJ2-7; D is undetermined. The CDR3 contains 13 residues. CDR1 and CDR2 (germline): MNHEY, SMNVEV (reference sequence). V was clipped by 2 bases and J by 4 bases, with 9 bases between them. Written as DNA, the CDR3 is TGTGCCAGCAGTTTAGGCTGGCTTTACGAGCAGTACTTC. It encodes CASSLGWLYEQYF.

About this clonotype itself: This clone may be a read error of a much larger clone one base away. The gene calls are TRBV6-5 and TRBJ2-6, with D maybe TRBD2 (6 bases). The CDR3 contains 19 residues. The V gene's germline CDR1 is MNHEY and CDR2 SVGAGI. Trimming removed 4 bases at V and 1 base at J, with 20 bases between. CDR3 region: CASSSRAGRYPSGANVLTF. DNA of the CDR3: TGTGCCAGCAGTTCCCGGGCGGGGCGTTATCCTTCTGGGGCCAACGTCCTGACTTTC.

This clonotype was detected many times. The rearrangement uses TRBV20-1 and TRBJ2-3, with D possibly TRBD1 on 6 matching bases. Germline assignment: CDR1 DFQATT and CDR2 SNEGSKA (reference sequence). The CDR3 spans 15 residues. Trimming took 3 bases from V and 2 from J, leaving 15 bases between them. CDR3: CSARVGTTYTDTQYF. Here the CDR3 DNA reads TGCAGTGCTAGGGTAGGGACAACGTACACAGATACGCAGTATTTT.

This clonotype was found many times. V and J are TRBV7-9 and TRBJ2-2; 8 bases fit TRBD2. V trimming: 8 bases; J trimming: 3 bases; junction bases outside the gene matches: 5. Germline CDR1 and CDR2: SEHNR and FQNEAQ (reference sequence). The CDR3 is 14 residues long. CDR3: CASSGGAYTGELFF. CDR3 coding DNA: TGTGCCAGCTCCGGGGGGGCATACACCGGGGAGCTGTTTTTT.

This chain joins TRBV12-3 or TRBV12-4 and TRBJ1-1; D unresolved. CDR3 length equals 11 residues. V lost 7 bases and J 1 base, leaving 4 bases between the germline ends. CDR3 coding DNA: TGTGCCAGCACAAGGAACACTGAAGCTTTCTTT. Encoded protein: CASTRNTEAFF.

This rearrangement joins TRBV4-1 to TRBJ2-7; D gene ambiguous. Germline lookup yields CDR1 MGHRA and CDR2 YSYEKL. This CDR3 is 15 amino acids long. V lost 0 bases, J lost 5 bases, and 14 bases lay in between. The CDR3 is CASSQDSRVGNEQYV. Written as DNA, the CDR3 is TGCGCCAGCAGCCAAGATAGCCGGGTAGGGAACGAGCAGTACGTC.